This is a list of T cell receptor beta chains from one sample in a study of identical twins. TCRdb passed the 5' RACE reads through MiXCR, listing each CDR3 protein once. The profile shows about 160,000 distinct CDR3 sequences, 3.5% of them singletons. Sequencing was performed on memory T cells sorted from blood. These receptors all come from a man younger than 35 in good health. Both conserved end residues are part of each CDR3. The D gene is left open where the match is weak. Size is omitted from some rows. Given values are once, few, many or a class for expanded clones.

abundance	d_gene	v_gene	j_gene	CDR3nt	CDR3aa
many	NA	TRBV6-1	TRBJ2-1	TGTGCCAGCAGTAAAAGCTCCTACAATGAGCAGTTCTTC	CASSKSSYNEQFF
many	NA	TRBV7-6	TRBJ2-2	TGTGCCAGCAGCTTAGTCTTGTCAGACTACACCGGGGAGCTGTTTTTT	CASSLVLSDYTGELFF
many	TRBD2	TRBV20-1	TRBJ2-1	TGCAGTGGGGTCGGAACGGGAGGCCGTAGCTCCTACAATGAGCAGTTCTTC	CSGVGTGGRSSYNEQFF
many	NA	TRBV24-1	TRBJ2-5	TGTGCCACCAGTCGTGGGTGGGAGACCCAGTACTTC	CATSRGWETQYF
NA	NA	TRBV11-3	TRBJ2-2	TGTGCCAGCAGCGCCACGGGGACACTTAACACCGGGGAGCTGTTTTTT	CASSATGTLNTGELFF
many	TRBD1	TRBV12-3/TRBV12-4	TRBJ1-3	TGTGCCAGCAGTTTACGGACAGGGAGGTCTGGAGGAAACACCATATATTTT	CASSLRTGRSGGNTIYF
many	NA	TRBV4-1	TRBJ2-3	TGCGCCAGCAGCAGCCGGGACACATACACAGATACGCAGTATTTT	CASSSRDTYTDTQYF
many	NA	TRBV28	TRBJ2-5	TGTGCCAGCAGTTTAGGTCCGGCCGGGGAGACCCAGTACTTC	CASSLGPAGETQYF
many	NA	TRBV12-3/TRBV12-4	TRBJ1-2	TGTGCCAGCAGGCACGGGGGTGGCTACACCTTC	CASRHGGGYTF
many	NA	TRBV7-9	TRBJ2-1	TGTGCCAGCAGCGTTCACGCGGGAATAGATGAGCAGTTCTTC	CASSVHAGIDEQFF
many	NA	TRBV6-2/TRBV6-3	TRBJ2-5	TGTGCCAGCAGTTACGGGGGTCGGGAGACCCAGTACTTC	CASSYGGRETQYF
many	TRBD1	TRBV24-1	TRBJ2-5	TGTGCCACCAGTGATTTAATCCAGGGGGCCGGTGAGACCCAGTACTTC	CATSDLIQGAGETQYF
NA	NA	TRBV10-1	TRBJ2-3	TGCGCCAGCAGTTCACCCCCCGGACAGCCCGTCACAGATACGCAGTATTTT	CASSSPPGQPVTDTQYF
many	NA	TRBV20-1	TRBJ2-1	TGCAGTGCTTCCGAAGGGGGTCTAAGCAATGAGCAGTTCTTC	CSASEGGLSNEQFF
NA	TRBD1	TRBV30	TRBJ1-5	TGTGCCTGGAGTCACCGGGACAGGGTGGATGGGAGCAATCAGCCCCAGCATTTT	CAWSHRDRVDGSNQPQHF
many	NA	TRBV7-9	TRBJ2-7	TGTGCCAGCAGCTCGGACAGAAGCTCCTACGAGCAGTACTTC	CASSSDRSSYEQYF
many	NA	TRBV20-1	TRBJ1-6	TGCAGTGCTAACCCGGGGGCGAATAATTCACCCCTCCACTTT	CSANPGANNSPLHF
few	NA	TRBV6-2/TRBV6-3	TRBJ2-1	TGTGCCAGCAGTTACGAAGGCGGTGCCTACAATGAGCAGTTCTTC	CASSYEGGAYNEQFF